Included here is one T cell receptor beta chain sequence, with context. Antigen unknown. The sample originates from a study of human CD8 memory T cell subsets. Study outcomes and limitations: Diversity, measured as normalized Shannon-Wiener diversity, was similarly high in stem-like memory and precursor exhausted T cells. Effector memory cells did not share this. Among the subsets, Chao1 estimates suggested that stem-like memory T cells were more diverse than precursor exhausted T cells.

Generation of TCR beta libraries used UMI-labeled 5' RACE. Following a re-call of the 5' RACE reads, TCRdb has one entry per CDR3 protein and lacks DNA. The sample's table shows about 6,500 distinct CDR3 sequences. This CDR3 region has 15 residues. CDR1 is SEHNR, CDR2 FQNEAQ, per germline (reference sequence). TPEX cells, early memory CD8+ T cells with exhausted-like traits, were CCR7+ PD-1+ TIGIT+. Sequencing was performed on CD8+ T cells from PBMCs. The chain joins TRBV7-9 to TRBJ1-5; TCRdb calls TRBD1, which cannot be checked without DNA. The receptor was derived from a human donor in good health. CDR3 sequence reads: CASSLGTGNHQPQHF.